These 9 T cell receptor beta chains came from one sample sequenced in a study of lymphopenia after photon versus proton radiotherapy. Only in-frame clones appear in the TCRdb table, and some are missing; sequencing was by immunoSEQ multiplex PCR. The table records 43,000 or so clones, over 75% of them present only once. Sequencing used peripheral blood, obtained from a patient treated with photon-based radiotherapy. Receptors were obtained from a man aged 40-50 years with gastric cancer.

The rearrangement uses TRBV11-3 and TRBJ2-1; D may be TRBD1 (7 bases). CDR1 and CDR2 (germline): SGHNT, YENEEA. This CDR3 region has 15 residues. V was trimmed by 5 bases and J by 0 bases, leaving 11 bases between them. CDR3 nucleotides: TGTGCCAGCAGCCAGGGGGGCAGCTCCTACAATGAGCAGTTCTTC. This sequence encodes CASSQGGSSYNEQFF.

CDR3: CASSLLPGQHNSPLHF. DNA of the CDR3: TGTGCCAGCAGCTTGTTACCGGGACAGCATAATTCACCCCTCCACTTT. The rearrangement joins TRBV27 to TRBJ1-6; 7 bases map to TRBD1. V lost 6 bases and J lost 5; bases outside the gene matches: 10. This CDR3 contains 16 residues. CDR1 is MNHEY and CDR2 is SMNVEV in the germline V gene (reference sequence).

The CDR3 DNA follows: TGTGCCACCTCGACAGATCCAAATGAAAAACTGTTTTTT. Its translation is CATSTDPNEKLFF. V is TRBV15 and J is TRBJ1-4; weak D call: TRBD1 (5 bases). The CDR3 loop spans 13 amino acids. Trimming shortened V by 8 bases and J by 5 bases, and 12 bases separated the two germline ends. Germline V gene lookup returns CDR1 LNHNV and CDR2 YYDKDF (reference sequence).

The sample holds one count of this clone. V gene TRBV18 combines with J gene TRBJ2-7; D remains ambiguous. The V gene's germline CDR1 is KGHSH and CDR2 LQKENI. Trimming stripped 6 bases from V and 4 bases from J, with 10 bases between. The CDR3 sequence is 12 residues long. CDR3 sequence: CASSEQLYEQYF. The CDR3 nucleotides are TGTGCCAGCTCGGAGCAGTTGTACGAGCAGTACTTC.

In regard to this clone: The sample has other DNA sequences that encode this CDR3 too. This sequence joins TRBV7-6 and TRBJ1-3, with D unclear. CDR1 is SGHVS, CDR2 FNYEAQ, per germline. Trimming stripped 5 bases from V and 7 bases from J, with 9 bases between. This CDR3 contains 12 residues. The CDR3 DNA follows: TGTGCCAGCAGCCCGACGGGTAACACCATATATTTT. Encoded protein: CASSPTGNTIYF.

Relative to its sample, this clone is medium-sized. The rearrangement links TRBV4-2 to TRBJ1-5; 8 bases are shared with TRBD1. Germline CDR1 LGHNA, CDR2 YNFKEQ. V lost 1 base and J lost 0; bases outside the gene matches: 2. There are 16 residues in the CDR3. In DNA form, the CDR3 reads TGTGCCAGCAGCCAAGGGGACAGGTATAGCAATCAGCCCCAGCATTTT. This encodes CASSQGDRYSNQPQHF.

The genes are TRBV7-9 and TRBJ1-5; 10 positions agree with TRBD1. CDR1 is SEHNR, CDR2 FQNEAQ, per germline (reference sequence). J was trimmed by 4 bases and V by 6 bases; bases with no gene match: 9. CDR3 size: 16 residues. The CDR3 DNA follows: TGTGCCAGCAGTTCAAGAGACAGGGGGCGAAATCAGCCCCAGCATTTT. The encoded protein is CASSSRDRGRNQPQHF.

This rearrangement joins TRBV12-5 to TRBJ2-2; tentative D call: TRBD1 (5 bases). Germline CDR1 is LGHNT and CDR2 is FRNRAP. The CDR3 has 14 residues. V was shortened by 2 bases and J by 5 bases, with 9 bases between the two germline ends. Written as DNA, the CDR3 is TGTGCTAGTGGTTTGCCCCGGACAACCGGGGAGCTGTTTTTT. Residues: CASGLPRTTGELFF.

This chain connects TRBV5-6 to TRBJ1-5; tentative D call: TRBD1 (6 bases). The CDR3 runs to 14 residues. Trimming left V 3 bases short and J 3 bases short, with 10 bases between. Germline V gene lookup returns CDR1 SGHDT and CDR2 YYEEEE. CDR3 sequence (DNA): TGTGCCAGCAGCTATCAGGGGTACAATCAGCCCCAGCATTTT. It specifies CASSYQGYNQPQHF.